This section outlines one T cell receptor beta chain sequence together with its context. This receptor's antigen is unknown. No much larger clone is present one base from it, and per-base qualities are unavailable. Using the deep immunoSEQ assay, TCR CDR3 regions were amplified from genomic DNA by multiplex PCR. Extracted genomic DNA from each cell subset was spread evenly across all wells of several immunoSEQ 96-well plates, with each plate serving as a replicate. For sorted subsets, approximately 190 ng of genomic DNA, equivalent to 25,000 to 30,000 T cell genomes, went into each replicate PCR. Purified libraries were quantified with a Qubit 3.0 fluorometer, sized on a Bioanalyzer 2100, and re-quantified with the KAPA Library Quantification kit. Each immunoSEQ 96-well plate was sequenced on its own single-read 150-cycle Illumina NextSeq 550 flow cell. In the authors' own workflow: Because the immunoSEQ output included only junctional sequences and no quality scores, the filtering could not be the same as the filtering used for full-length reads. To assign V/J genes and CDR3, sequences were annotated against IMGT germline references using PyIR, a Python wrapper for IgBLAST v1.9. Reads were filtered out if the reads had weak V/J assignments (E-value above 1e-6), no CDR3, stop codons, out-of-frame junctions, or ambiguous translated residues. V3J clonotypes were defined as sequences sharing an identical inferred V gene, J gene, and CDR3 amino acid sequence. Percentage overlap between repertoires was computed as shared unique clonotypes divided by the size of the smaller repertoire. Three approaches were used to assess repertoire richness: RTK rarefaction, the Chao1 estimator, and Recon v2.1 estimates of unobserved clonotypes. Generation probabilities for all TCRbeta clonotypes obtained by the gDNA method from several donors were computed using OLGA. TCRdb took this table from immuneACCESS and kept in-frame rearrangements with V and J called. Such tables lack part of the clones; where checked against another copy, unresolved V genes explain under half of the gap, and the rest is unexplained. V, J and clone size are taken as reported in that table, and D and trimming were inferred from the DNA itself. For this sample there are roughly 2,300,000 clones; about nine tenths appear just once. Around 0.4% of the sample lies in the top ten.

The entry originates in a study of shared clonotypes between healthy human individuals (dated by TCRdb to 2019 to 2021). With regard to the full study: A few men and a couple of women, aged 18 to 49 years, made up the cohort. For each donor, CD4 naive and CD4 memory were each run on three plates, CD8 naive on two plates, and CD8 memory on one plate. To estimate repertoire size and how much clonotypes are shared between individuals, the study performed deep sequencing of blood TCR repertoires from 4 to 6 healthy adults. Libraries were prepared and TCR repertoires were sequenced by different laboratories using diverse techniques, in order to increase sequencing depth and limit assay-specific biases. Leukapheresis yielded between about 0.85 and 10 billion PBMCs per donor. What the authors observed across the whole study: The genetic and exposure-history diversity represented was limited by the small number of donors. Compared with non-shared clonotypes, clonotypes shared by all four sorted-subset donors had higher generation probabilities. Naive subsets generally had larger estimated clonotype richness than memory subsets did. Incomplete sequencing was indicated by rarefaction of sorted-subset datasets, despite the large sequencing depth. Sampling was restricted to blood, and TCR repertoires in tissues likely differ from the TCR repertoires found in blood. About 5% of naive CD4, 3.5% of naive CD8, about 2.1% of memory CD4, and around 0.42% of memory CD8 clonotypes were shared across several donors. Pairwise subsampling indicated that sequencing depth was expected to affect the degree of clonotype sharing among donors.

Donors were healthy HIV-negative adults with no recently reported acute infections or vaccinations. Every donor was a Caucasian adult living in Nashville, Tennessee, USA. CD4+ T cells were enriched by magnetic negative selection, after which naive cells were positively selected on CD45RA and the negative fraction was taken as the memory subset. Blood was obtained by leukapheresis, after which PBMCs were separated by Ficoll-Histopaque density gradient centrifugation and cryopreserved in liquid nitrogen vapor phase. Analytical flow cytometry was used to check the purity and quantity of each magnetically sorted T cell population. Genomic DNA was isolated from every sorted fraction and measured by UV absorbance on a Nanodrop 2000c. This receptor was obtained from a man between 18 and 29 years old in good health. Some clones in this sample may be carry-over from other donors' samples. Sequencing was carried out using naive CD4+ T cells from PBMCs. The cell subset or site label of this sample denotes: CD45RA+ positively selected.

The CDR3 protein sequence reads: CASSVEMESTIYF. At the DNA level, the sequence is TGTGCCAGCAGCGTGGAAATGGAAAGCACCATATATTTT. The chain is made from TRBV9 and TRBJ1-3; the D gene is unclear. CDR1 and CDR2, per the germline V gene, are SGDLS and YYNGEE. Measured from the cysteine to the phenylalanine, the CDR3 is 13 residues long. This entry keeps only the CDR3 DNA: 39 bases, framed from base 1. The V and J ends are trimmed by 2 bases and 9 bases, leaving 12 bases between them.